This T cell receptor beta chain was profiled in a study of cytotoxic CD8 clonotypes in ibrutinib-treated CLL. Data came from immunoSEQ multiplex PCR; TCRdb stores just in-frame clones and leaves some out. The sample yields 110,000 to 150,000 clones, roughly 77% seen once. CDR1 MNHEY and CDR2 SVGAGI come from the germline V gene. Trimming took 5 bases from V and 5 from J; bases not matched to a gene: 5. The CDR3 runs 14 residues. The specimen was PBMCs, collected after 12 months of ibrutinib treatment. The V gene is TRBV6-5, the J gene TRBJ1-5, with TRBD1 matching 8 bases. The origin of this receptor is a human donor with chronic lymphocytic leukemia. CDR3 DNA: TGTGCCAGCAGTCGACAGGGGAGCGATCAGCCCCAGCATTTT. Translating it yields CASSRQGSDQPQHF.